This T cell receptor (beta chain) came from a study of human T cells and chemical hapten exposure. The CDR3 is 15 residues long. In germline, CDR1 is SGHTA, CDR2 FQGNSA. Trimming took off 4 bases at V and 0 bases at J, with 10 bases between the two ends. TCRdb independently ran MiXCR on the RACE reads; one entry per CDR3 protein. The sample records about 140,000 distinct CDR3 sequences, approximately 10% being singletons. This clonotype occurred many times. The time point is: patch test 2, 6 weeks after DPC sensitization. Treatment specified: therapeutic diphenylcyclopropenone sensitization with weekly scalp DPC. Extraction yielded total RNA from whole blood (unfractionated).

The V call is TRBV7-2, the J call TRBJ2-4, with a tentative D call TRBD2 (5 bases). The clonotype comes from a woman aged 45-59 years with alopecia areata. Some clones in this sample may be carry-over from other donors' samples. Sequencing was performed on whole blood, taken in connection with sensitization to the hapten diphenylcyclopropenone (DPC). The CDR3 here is CASSSNAGAKNIQYF. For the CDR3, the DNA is TGTGCCAGCAGCTCGAACGCGGGAGCCAAAAACATTCAGTACTTC.